This TCR beta chain came from a study of regulatory T cells in long-lasting Graves disease. Study at large: Antithyroid drugs had been taken by newly diagnosed Graves' patients for under 3 months.

This clonotype was picked up many times. Its antigen is as yet unknown. Through Arm-PCR of CDR3 regions and iRepertoire HTBI primers, TCR beta libraries were built. One entry per CDR3 protein, called by TCRdb with MiXCR from the multiplex PCR reads. The sample has more than 300,000 distinct CDR3 sequences, roughly 12% seen once; the top ten hold around 18%. CDR1 and CDR2 (germline): MRHNA, SNTAGT. CDR3 length: 14 amino acids. With V trimmed by 6 bases and J by 7 bases, 8 bases remained unmatched. Findings of the study overall: For persistent Graves' patients, TCR diversity was lower than for newly diagnosed ones.

The time point is: newly diagnosed GD, antithyroid drugs for less than 3 months. PBMCs were the source of the RNA used for TCR sequencing. These data also formed part of another study, on T cells in Graves' hyperthyroidism and ophthalmopathy. That source reports: Investigators excluded patients with uncontrolled infection, other autoimmune disease, pregnancy or lactation.

The chain links TRBV6-4 to TRBJ2-7; the match to TRBD2 covers 11 bases. This receptor was taken from a woman younger than 30 with Graves disease. The sequenced sample was peripheral blood mononuclear cells (PBMCs), obtained at new diagnosis, from a patient treated with antithyroid drugs. CDR3 in DNA: TGTGCCAGCAGCAAACTAGCGGGAGTAGGGGAGCAGTACTTC. This encodes CASSKLAGVGEQYF.